A single T cell receptor beta chain is shown here with its context. This sample is drawn from a study of T cells in tumors after PD-1 blockade. The germline V gene has CDR1 SGHNT and CDR2 YYREEE (reference sequence). The CDR3 is 14 amino acids. V was clipped by 4 bases and J by 2 bases, with 13 bases between them. Assay used: immunoSEQ multiplex PCR; TCRdb lists only in-frame clones, some missing. The sample carries fewer than 35,000 clones, around 80% recorded once. This material consisted of PBMCs, taken before anti-PD-1 treatment. V usage is TRBV5-4 and J usage is TRBJ2-7; no clear D. The TCR comes from a human donor with basal cell carcinoma. The CDR3 sequence: CASSPEGGTYEQYF. The CDR3 DNA follows: TGTGCCAGCAGCCCCGAAGGCGGAACCTACGAGCAGTACTTC.